The clone carrying this T cell receptor (beta chain) was counted ten times or more. The target antigen is unknown. The sample originates from a study of regulatory T cells in long-lasting Graves disease. Findings and limits, study-wide: Shared public clonotypes totalled approximately 3,000 in persistent patients, compared with 966 in new patients. Gene preferences differed: TRBV28, TRBJ1-2, TRBJ2-5 in persistent cases.

The germline CDR1 and CDR2 sequences are SEHNR and FQNEAQ (reference sequence). The CDR3 has 15 amino acids. Trimming removed 4 bases at V and 4 bases at J, with 17 bases between. CDR3 regions were amplified by Arm-PCR using iRepertoire HTBI primers to build TCR beta libraries. TCRdb re-derived calls from the multiplex PCR reads in MiXCR, one entry per CDR3 protein. This repertoire shows about 560,000 distinct CDR3 sequences, 15% to 20% found once; its top ten account for around 12%. The time point was: newly diagnosed GD, antithyroid drugs for less than 3 months. The TCR library was prepared using RNA isolated from PBMCs. In addition, the sample was reused for a study of T cells in Graves' hyperthyroidism and ophthalmopathy. This second report adds: Clinicians diagnosed patients from clinical symptoms, serum thyroxine and TRAb, thyroid ultrasound and orbital computed tomography.

The specimen was peripheral blood mononuclear cells (PBMCs), collected at new diagnosis, from a patient treated with antithyroid drugs. V gene TRBV7-9 combines with J gene TRBJ2-7; D might be TRBD1 (5 bases). The receptor was derived from a man between 18 and 29 years old with Graves disease. The CDR3 here is CASSSPKQPGYEQYF. CDR3 DNA sequence: TGTGCCAGCAGCTCGCCCAAACAGCCAGGGTACGAGCAGTACTTC.